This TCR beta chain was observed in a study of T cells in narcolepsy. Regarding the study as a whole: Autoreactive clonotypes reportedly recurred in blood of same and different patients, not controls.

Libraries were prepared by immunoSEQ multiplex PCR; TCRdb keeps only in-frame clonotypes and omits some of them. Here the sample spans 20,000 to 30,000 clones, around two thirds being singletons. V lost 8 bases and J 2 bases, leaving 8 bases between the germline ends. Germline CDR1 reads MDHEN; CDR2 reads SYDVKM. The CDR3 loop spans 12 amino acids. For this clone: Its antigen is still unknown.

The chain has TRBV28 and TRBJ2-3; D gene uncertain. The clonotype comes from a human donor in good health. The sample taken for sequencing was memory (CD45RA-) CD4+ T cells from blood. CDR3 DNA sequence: TGTGCCAGCCGGAGCCCCACAGATACGCAGTATTTT. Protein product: CASRSPTDTQYF.